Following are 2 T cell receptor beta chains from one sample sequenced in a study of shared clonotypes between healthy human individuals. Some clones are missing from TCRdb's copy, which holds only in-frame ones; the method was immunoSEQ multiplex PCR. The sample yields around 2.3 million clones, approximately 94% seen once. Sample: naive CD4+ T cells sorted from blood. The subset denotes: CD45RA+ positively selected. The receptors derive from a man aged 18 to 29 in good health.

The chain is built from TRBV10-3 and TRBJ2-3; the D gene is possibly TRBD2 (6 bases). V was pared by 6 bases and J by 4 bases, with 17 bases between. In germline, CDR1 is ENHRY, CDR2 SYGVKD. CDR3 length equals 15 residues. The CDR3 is CAIRPGLSRADTQYF. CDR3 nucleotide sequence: TGTGCCATCAGGCCGGGACTCTCTCGCGCAGATACGCAGTATTTT.

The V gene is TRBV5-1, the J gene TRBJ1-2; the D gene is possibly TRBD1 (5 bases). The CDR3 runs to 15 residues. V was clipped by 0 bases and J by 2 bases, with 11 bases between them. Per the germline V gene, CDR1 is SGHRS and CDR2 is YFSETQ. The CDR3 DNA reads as TGCGCCAGCAGCTTGGCCTGGGGCCAGAACTATGGCTACACCTTC. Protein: CASSLAWGQNYGYTF.